This T cell receptor (beta chain) is drawn from a study of cytomegalovirus exposure and HLA in healthy donors. Study-level background: An early data release held tens of millions of unique TCRs from HLA-typed donors. Findings and limits, study-wide: Analysis performed later showed TCR beta chains linked to HLA being more clonally expanded than equally common others. In a later analysis, TCR association rates varied by HLA locus: DRB1 most, HLA-C fewest. Analysis performed later found more than 15,000 TCR beta sequences associated with HLA alleles at 0.05 false discovery rate.

In the PCR, 60 Vbeta and 13 Jbeta primers were used. Sequenced by immunoSEQ multiplex PCR; TCRdb stores in-frame clones only, minus some. The data contain 94,000 or so clones, around 70% of them singletons. Germline CDR1 and CDR2: SEHNR and FQNEAQ (reference sequence). The ends were cut back, 5 bases at V and 11 bases at J, with 24 bases in the middle. The CDR3 has 15 residues. This clone was picked up a small number of times. Antigen unknown. Sequences were obtained from PBMCs. The clonotype originates from a man aged 55-75 years in good health and CMV-seronegative. This rearrangement joins TRBV7-9 to TRBJ1-1; D is ambiguous. In nucleotides, the CDR3 is TGTGCCAGCAGCCCCGACATATATCCAACGTCGACGGCTTTCTTT. Protein sequence: CASSPDIYPTSTAFF.